This TCR beta chain was captured by sequencing in a study of blood T cell repertoires in COVID-19. Study details: Acute and convalescent COVID-19 samples came from the United States, Italy and Spain. Sample material is recorded as cDNA or gDNA derived from T cells, B-cell-depleted T cells, or PBMCs.

Per the original methods: For nucleated cells, counts were estimated from reference gene primer amplification. The repertoire was sequenced with immunoSEQ multiplex PCR; TCRdb's copy has only in-frame clones and lacks some. The V and J calls and clone size are taken from that table; D and trimming were inferred from the DNA. The sample carries more than 80,000 clones, 65% to 90% recorded once. CDR3 length equals 16 residues. J was trimmed by 3 bases and V by 3 bases; bases with no gene match: 5. Per the germline V gene, CDR1 is SGDLS and CDR2 is YYNGEE. The receptor's source is a man at least 80 years old with acute or convalescent COVID-19. The chain joins TRBV9 to TRBJ2-2; 10 bases align to TRBD2. Sequencing input: peripheral blood. The CDR3 spells CASSALAGVDTGELFF. The CDR3 DNA sequence: TGTGCCAGCAGCGCCCTAGCGGGAGTTGACACCGGGGAGCTGTTTTTT.